The clone carrying this T cell receptor beta chain was observed a single time. Its antigen remains unidentified. These data come from a study of shared clonotypes between healthy human individuals. The assay was run at deep level. Several immunoSEQ plates held equal portions of the genomic DNA taken from each subset. Sequencing used immunoSEQ multiplex PCR; TCRdb keeps in-frame clones, though not all of them. The top ten clones hold around 0.33% of a sample with fewer than 1.8 million clones, 97% to 99% of them seen once. CDR3 length: 12 amino acids. Deletions cut 4 bases from V and 0 bases from J, with 3 bases between. The germline V gene has CDR1 ENHRY and CDR2 SYGVKD. General study results and limits: For sorted subsets, rarefaction showed incomplete sequencing despite large depth. What naive subsets generally showed was a larger estimated richness than memory subsets showed.

The sequence came from a man aged 25-40 years in good health. The sequencing sample was made of naive CD4+ T cells sorted from blood. Described subset: CD45RA+ positively selected. The V call is TRBV10-3, the J call TRBJ2-5; no clear D gene. CDR3 bases: TGTGCCATCAGTGGTCACCAAGAGACCCAGTACTTC. It specifies CAISGHQETQYF.